These 2 T cell receptor beta chains were sequenced from one sample in a study of blood T cell repertoires in COVID-19. Libraries were prepared by immunoSEQ multiplex PCR; TCRdb keeps only in-frame clonotypes and omits some of them. The data contain some 150,000 clones, approximately 86% of them singletons. The sample consisted of peripheral blood. The receptors shown here come from a man between 60 and 70 years old who had recovered from COVID-19.

This clone came up once. The chain employs TRBV7-2 and TRBJ1-2; weak D call: TRBD1 (6 bases). The V gene lost 5 bases and the J gene lost 13 bases, with 17 bases spanning the gap. Germline CDR1 is SGHTA and CDR2 is FQGNSA. The length of the CDR3 is 12 residues. The CDR3 spells CASSTLDRHSTF. CDR3 bases: TGTGCCAGCAGCACCCTCGACAGGCATTCCACCTTC.

In this sample, this clone turned up once. V gene TRBV6-2 or TRBV6-3 combines with J gene TRBJ2-6; D unclear. V was pared by 0 bases and J by 0 bases, with 9 bases between. CDR1 and CDR2 (germline): MNHEY, SVGEGT. The CDR3 has 17 amino acids. The DNA for the CDR3 is TGTGCCAGCAGTTACTCGAGGCAAATCTCTGGGGCCAACGTCCTGACTTTC. Amino acids: CASSYSRQISGANVLTF.